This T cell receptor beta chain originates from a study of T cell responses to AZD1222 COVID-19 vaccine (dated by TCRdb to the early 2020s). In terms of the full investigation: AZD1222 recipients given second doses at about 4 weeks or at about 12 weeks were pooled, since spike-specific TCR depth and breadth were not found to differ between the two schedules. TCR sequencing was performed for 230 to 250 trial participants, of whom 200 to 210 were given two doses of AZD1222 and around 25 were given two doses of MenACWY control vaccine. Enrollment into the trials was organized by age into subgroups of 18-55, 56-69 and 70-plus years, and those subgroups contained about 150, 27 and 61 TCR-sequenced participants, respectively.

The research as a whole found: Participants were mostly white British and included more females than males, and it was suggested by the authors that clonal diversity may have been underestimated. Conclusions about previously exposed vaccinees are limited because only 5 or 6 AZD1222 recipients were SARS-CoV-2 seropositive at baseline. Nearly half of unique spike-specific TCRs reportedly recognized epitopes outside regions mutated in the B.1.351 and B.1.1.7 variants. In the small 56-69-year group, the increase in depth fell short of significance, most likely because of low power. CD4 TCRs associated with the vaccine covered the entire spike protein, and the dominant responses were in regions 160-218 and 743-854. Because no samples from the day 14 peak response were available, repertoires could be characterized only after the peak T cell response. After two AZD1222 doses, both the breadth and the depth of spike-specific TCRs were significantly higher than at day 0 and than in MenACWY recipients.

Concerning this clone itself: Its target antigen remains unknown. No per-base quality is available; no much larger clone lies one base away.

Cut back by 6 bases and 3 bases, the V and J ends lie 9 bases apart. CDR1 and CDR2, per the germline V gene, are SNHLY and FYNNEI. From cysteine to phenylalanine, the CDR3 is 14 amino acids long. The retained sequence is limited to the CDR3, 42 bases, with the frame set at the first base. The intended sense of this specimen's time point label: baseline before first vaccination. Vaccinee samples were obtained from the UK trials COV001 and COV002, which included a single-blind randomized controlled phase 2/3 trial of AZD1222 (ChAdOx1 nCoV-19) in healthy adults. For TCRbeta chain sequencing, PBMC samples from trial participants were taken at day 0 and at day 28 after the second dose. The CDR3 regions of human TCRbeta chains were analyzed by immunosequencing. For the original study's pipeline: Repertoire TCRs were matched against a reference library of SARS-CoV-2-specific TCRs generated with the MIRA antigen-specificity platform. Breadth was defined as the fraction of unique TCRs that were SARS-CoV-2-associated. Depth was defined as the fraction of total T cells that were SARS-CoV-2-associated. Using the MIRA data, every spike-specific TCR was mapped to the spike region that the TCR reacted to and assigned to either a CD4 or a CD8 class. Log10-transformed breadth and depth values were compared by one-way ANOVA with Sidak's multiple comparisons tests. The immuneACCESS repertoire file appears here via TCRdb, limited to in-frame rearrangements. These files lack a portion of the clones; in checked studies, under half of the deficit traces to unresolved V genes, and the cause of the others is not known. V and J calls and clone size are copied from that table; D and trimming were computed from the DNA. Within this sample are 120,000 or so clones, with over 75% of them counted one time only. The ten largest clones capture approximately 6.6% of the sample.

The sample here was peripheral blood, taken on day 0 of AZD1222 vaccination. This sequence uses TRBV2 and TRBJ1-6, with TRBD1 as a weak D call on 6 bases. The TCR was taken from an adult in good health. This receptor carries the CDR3 CASSRDNYNSPLHF. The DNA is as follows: TGTGCCAGCAGCCGGGACAACTATAATTCACCCCTCCACTTT.